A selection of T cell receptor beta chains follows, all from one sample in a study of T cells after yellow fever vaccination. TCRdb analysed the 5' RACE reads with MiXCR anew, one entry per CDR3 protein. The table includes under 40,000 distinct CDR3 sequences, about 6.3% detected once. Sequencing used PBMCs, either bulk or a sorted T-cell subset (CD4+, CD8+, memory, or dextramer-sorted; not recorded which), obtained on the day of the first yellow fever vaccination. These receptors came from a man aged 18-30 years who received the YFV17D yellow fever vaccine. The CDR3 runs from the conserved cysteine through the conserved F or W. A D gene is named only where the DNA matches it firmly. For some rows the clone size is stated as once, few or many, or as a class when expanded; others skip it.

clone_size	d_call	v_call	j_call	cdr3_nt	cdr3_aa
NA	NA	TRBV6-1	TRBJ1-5	TGTGCCAGCAGTCTCGGTCGGCGTGAGGTCAATCAGCCCCAGCATTTT	CASSLGRREVNQPQHF
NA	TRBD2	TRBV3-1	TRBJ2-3	TGTGCCAGCGGGCGGGGGGGCCCAGATACGCAGTATTTT	CASGRGGPDTQYF
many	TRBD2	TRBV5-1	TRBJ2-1	TGCGCCAGCGGCCCTGGCGGGGGGGCGGGGTACAATGAGCAGTTCTTC	CASGPGGGAGYNEQFF
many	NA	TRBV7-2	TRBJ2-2	TGTGCCAGCAGCTTACGGACAGAAAACACCGGGGAGCTGTTTTTT	CASSLRTENTGELFF
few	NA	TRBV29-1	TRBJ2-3	TGCAGCGCCCCCGGGAGAGGGGGCACAGATACGCAGTATTTT	CSAPGRGGTDTQYF
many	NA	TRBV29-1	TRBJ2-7	TGCAGCGTTGTCCCGGCAGGGACCTACGAGCAGTACTTC	CSVVPAGTYEQYF
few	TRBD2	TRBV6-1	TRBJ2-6	TGTGCCAGTCGGCGGGGGGCGCGTTCCGGGGCCAACGTCCTGACTTTC	CASRRGARSGANVLTF
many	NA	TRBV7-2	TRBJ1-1	TGTGCCAGCAGCTTAAGCAGGGTTGGGGACACTGAAGCTTTCTTT	CASSLSRVGDTEAFF
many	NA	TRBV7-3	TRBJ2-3	TGTGCCAGCAGCTTACATGCGCTGGGGGGGCAAGATACGCAGTATTTT	CASSLHALGGQDTQYF
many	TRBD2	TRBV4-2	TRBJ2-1	TGTGCCAGCAGCCTCTCAACCGGGACTAGCGGGGGTGATGAGCAGTTCTTC	CASSLSTGTSGGDEQFF
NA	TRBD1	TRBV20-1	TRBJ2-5	TGCAGTGCTTTGGACAGGGTAGAACGAGAGACCCAGTACTTC	CSALDRVERETQYF
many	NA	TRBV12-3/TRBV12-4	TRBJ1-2	TGTGCCAGCAGTTTAGTGGAAGGCTATGGCTACACCTTC	CASSLVEGYGYTF
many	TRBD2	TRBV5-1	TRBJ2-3	TGCGCCAGCAGCTTTCGGTTTATCCAGCGGGGGCACCAAGATACGCAGTATTTT	CASSFRFIQRGHQDTQYF
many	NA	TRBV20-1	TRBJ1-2	TGCAGTGCTAGAAGTTTCTCGGACAGTGGGATCTATGGCTACACCTTC	CSARSFSDSGIYGYTF
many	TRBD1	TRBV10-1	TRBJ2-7	TGCGCCAGCAGTCTTGGGACAGCCGGGCCCTTAGAGCAGTACTTC	CASSLGTAGPLEQYF
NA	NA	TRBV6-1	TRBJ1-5	TGTGCCAGCAAAGGACACATCAATCAGCCCCAGCATTTT	CASKGHINQPQHF
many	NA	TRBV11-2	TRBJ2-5	TGTGCCAGCAGCCCAACCCAAGAGACCCAGTACTTC	CASSPTQETQYF
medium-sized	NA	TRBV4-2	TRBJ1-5	TGTGCCAGCAGCCAACAGGGAGGCCATAGCAATCAGCCCCAGCATTTT	CASSQQGGHSNQPQHF
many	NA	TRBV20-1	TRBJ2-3	TGCAGTGCGGCGACCGGGGATGGGACAGATACGCAGTATTTT	CSAATGDGTDTQYF
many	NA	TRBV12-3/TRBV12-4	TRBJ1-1	TGTGCCAGCAGTTCACACAGGGCAGTGAACACTGAAGCTTTCTTT	CASSSHRAVNTEAFF
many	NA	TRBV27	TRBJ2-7	TGTGCCAGCAGTTTTGGGGGTTACTACGAGCAGTACTTC	CASSFGGYYEQYF
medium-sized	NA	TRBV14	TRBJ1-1	TGTGCCAGCAGCCGGGGAGGGGCTTTGAACACTGAAGCTTTCTTT	CASSRGGALNTEAFF
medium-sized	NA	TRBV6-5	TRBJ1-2	TGTGCCAGCAGCCTATACACCGGGACCCCTAATGGCTACACCTTC	CASSLYTGTPNGYTF
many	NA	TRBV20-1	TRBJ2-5	TGCAGTGCTACCCGAAGGGACTCCAAGGGGACCCAGTACTTC	CSATRRDSKGTQYF
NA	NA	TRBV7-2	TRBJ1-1	TGTGCCAGCAGCTTTTACGGTCAGGGGAACACTGAAGCTTTCTTT	CASSFYGQGNTEAFF
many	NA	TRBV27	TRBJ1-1	TGTGCCAGCAGTTTCCAGGGCCTCGCTGAAGCTTTCTTT	CASSFQGLAEAFF
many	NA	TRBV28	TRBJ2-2	TGTGCCAGCAGCCCCTTTGGGCGGAACACCGGGGAGCTGTTTTTT	CASSPFGRNTGELFF
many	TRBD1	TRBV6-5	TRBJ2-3	TGTGCCAGCAGCTTAAACCCGGGACAGGGGTCAGATACGCAGTATTTT	CASSLNPGQGSDTQYF
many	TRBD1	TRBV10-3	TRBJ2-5	TGTGCCATCAACGGGGACAGTTTAGAGACCCAGTACTTC	CAINGDSLETQYF
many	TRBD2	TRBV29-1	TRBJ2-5	TGCAGCGTTGCGTACCAAAGCGGGGGGGAGACCCAGTACTTC	CSVAYQSGGETQYF
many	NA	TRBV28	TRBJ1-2	TGTGCCAGCAGTTTATGGGGGGCGCCGGCCGGCTACACCTTC	CASSLWGAPAGYTF
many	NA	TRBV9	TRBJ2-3	TGTGCCAGCAGCGTAGCTAGGGATACGCAGTATTTT	CASSVARDTQYF
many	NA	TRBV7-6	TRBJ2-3	TGTGCCAGCAGCTTAAATGGCGGGGGCGGGGTGGATACGCAGTATTTT	CASSLNGGGGVDTQYF
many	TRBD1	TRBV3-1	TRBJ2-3	TGTGCCAGCAGTCGCCGGACAGGGGGCTCGGATACGCAGTATTTT	CASSRRTGGSDTQYF
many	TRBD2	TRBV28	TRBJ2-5	TGTGCCAGCAGTTCCTCCCCGGTTCCGGGGGGGACCCAGTACTTC	CASSSSPVPGGTQYF
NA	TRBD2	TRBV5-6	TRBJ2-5	TGTGCCAGCAGCTTGCAAACTAGCGGGGTAGAGACCCAGTACTTC	CASSLQTSGVETQYF
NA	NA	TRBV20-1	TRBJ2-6	TGCAGTGGGGGTCAGGGTCCGGGGGCCAACGTCCTGACTTTC	CSGGQGPGANVLTF
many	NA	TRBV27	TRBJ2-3	TGTGCCAGCAGTTTATCCCCCGTAGCTAGCACAGATACGCAGTATTTT	CASSLSPVASTDTQYF
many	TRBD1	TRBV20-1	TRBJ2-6	TGCAGTGCTAGAGCCCAGGGACAGGGCTCTGGGGCCAACGTCCTGACTTTC	CSARAQGQGSGANVLTF
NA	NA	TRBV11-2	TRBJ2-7	TGTGCCAGCAGCTCCTCCAAAGGGCGGGGCCCCTACGAGCAGTACTTC	CASSSSKGRGPYEQYF
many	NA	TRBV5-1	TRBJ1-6	TGCGCCAGCAGCTTGTACCTTGCTAATTCACCCCTCCACTTT	CASSLYLANSPLHF
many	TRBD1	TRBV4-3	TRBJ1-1	TGCGCCAGCAGCCCGGACAGGGGAAAACCTGAAGCTTTCTTT	CASSPDRGKPEAFF
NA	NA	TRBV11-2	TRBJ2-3	TGTGCCAGCAGCTTAGAGGGGAGCACAGATACGCAGTATTTT	CASSLEGSTDTQYF
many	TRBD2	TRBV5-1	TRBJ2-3	TGCGCCAGCAGCTTGGCCACTAGCGGGGGGGCAGATACGCAGTATTTT	CASSLATSGGADTQYF
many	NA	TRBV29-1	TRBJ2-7	TGCAGCGTTGTGTCGGCCGGCTACGAGCAGTACTTC	CSVVSAGYEQYF